This T cell receptor beta chain stems from a study of blood T cells in healthy people across ages. Germline CDR1 reads SQVTM; CDR2 reads ANQGSEA. The CDR3 consists of 14 residues. Losses at the gene ends were 5 bases for V and 6 bases for J; bases not matched to a gene: 6. Together with a sample-barcoded 5' primer, a J-beta primer mix was included in a second PCR lasting about 6 to 11 cycles. TCRdb recomputed calls from the 5' RACE reads with MiXCR, one row per CDR3 protein. In the table there are a few hundred thousand distinct CDR3 sequences, 45% to 60% of which are singletons. The sequence was collected from a man aged 55 to 70 in good health. The sequencing sample was made of blood. The chain recombines TRBV29-1 with TRBJ2-1; 11 bases fit TRBD2. The CDR3 protein is CSVQPGLAVNEQFF. Written as DNA, the CDR3 is TGCAGCGTTCAACCGGGACTAGCGGTCAATGAGCAGTTCTTC.